The T cell receptor (beta chain) under discussion was sequenced for a study of blood T cells in healthy people across ages. Across the study: Per every two T cells, about one barcoded beta molecule was captured by template switching. Study-level findings and limits: The donors' CMV status was not determined, possibly confounding changes in expanded clonotypes.

CDR3 size: 13 residues. V lost 5 bases to trimming and J lost 7 bases; unmatched junction nucleotides: 7. Germline CDR1 reads SGHTA; CDR2 reads FQGNSA. Together with a sample-barcoded 5' primer, a J-beta primer mix was included in a second PCR lasting roughly 6 to 12 cycles. Sequencing recovered at least 3 million CDR3-containing paired-end reads from each sample. TCRdb reprocessed the 5' RACE reads via MiXCR and lists one record per CDR3 protein. The sample has roughly 800,000 distinct CDR3 sequences; about 62% are singletons. Note on this clonotype: As yet, its antigen is unknown.

This TCR was recovered from a man between 25 and 39 years old in good health. Sequencing used blood. The chain combines TRBV7-2 with TRBJ1-1, with 7 bases identical to TRBD1. CDR3 residues: CASSITGTVEAFF. CDR3 bases: TGTGCCAGCAGCATCACCGGGACAGTTGAAGCTTTCTTT. Looking up the rest from reference TRBV7-2 and TRBJ1-1 gives the full variable domain: GAGVSQSPSNKVTEKGKDVELRCDPISGHTALYWYRQSLGQGLEFLIYFQGNSAPDKSGLPSDRFSAERTGGSVSTLTIQRTQQEDSAVYLCASSITGTVEAFFGQGTRLTVV.